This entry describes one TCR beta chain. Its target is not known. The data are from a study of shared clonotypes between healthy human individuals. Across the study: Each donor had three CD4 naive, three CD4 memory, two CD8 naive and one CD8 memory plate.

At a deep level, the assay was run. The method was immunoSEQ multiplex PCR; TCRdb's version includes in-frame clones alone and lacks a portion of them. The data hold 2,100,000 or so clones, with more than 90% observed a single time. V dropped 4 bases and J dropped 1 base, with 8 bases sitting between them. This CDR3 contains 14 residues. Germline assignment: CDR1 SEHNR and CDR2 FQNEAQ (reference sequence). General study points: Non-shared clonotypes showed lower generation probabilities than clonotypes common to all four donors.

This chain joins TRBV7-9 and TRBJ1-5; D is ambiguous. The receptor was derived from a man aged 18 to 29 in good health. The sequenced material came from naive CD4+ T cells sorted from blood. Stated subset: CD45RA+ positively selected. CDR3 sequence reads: CASSYRGSNQPQHF. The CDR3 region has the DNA TGTGCCAGCAGCTACCGTGGAAGCAATCAGCCCCAGCATTTT.